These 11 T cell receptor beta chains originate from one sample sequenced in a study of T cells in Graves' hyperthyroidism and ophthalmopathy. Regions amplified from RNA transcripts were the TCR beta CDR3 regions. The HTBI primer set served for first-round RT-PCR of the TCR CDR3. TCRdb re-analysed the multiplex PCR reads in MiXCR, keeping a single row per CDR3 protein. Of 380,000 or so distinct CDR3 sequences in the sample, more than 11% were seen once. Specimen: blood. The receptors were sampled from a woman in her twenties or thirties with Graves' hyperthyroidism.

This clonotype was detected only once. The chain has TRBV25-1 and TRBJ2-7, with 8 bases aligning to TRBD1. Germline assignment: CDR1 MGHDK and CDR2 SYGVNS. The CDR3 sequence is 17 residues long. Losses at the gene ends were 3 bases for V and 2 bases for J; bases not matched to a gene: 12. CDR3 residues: CASSDQGAPPSAYEQYF. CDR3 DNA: TGTGCCAGCAGTGATCAGGGGGCGCCGCCTAGCGCCTACGAGCAGTACTTC.

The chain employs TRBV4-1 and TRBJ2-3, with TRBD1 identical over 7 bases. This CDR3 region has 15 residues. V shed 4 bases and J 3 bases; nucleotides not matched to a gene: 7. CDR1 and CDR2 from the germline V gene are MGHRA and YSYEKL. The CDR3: CASSPDRDLTDTQYF. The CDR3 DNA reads TGCGCCAGCAGCCCCGACAGGGACCTTACAGATACGCAGTATTTT.

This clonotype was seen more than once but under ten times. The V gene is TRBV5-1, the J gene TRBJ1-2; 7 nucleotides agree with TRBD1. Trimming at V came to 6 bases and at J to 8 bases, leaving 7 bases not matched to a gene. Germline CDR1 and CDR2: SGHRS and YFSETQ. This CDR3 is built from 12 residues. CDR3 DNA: TGCGCCAGCAAGGAGGGACAGTGGGGCTACACCTTC. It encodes CASKEGQWGYTF.

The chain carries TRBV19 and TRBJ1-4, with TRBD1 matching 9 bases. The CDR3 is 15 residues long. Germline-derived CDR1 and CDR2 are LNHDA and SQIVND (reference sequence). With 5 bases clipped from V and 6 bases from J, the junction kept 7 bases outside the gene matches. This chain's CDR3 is CASSLPGQGYEKLFF. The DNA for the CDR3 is TGTGCCAGTAGTCTTCCGGGACAGGGTTATGAAAAACTGTTTTTT.

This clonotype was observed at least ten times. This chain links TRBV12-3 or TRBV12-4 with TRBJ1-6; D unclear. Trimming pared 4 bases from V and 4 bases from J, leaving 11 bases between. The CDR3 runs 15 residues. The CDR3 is CASSYRGDYNSPLHF. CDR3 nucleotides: TGTGCCAGCAGTTACCGAGGAGATTATAATTCACCCCTCCACTTT.

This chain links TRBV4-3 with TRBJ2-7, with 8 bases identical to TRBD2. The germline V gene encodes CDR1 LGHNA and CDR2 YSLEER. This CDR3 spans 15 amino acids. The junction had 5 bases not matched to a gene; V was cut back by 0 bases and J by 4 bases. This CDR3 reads CASSQDQLAEYEQYF. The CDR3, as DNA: TGCGCCAGCAGCCAAGATCAACTAGCGGAATACGAGCAGTACTTC.

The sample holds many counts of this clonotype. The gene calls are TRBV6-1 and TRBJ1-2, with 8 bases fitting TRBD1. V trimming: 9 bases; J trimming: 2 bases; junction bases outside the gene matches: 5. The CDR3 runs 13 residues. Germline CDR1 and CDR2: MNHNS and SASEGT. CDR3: CARETGENYGYTF. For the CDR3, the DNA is TGTGCCAGAGAGACAGGGGAGAACTATGGCTACACCTTC.

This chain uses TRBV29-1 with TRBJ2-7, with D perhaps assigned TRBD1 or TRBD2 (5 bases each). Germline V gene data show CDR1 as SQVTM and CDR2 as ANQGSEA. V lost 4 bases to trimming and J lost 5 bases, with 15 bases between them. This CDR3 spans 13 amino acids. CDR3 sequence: CSVVWAGRDEQYF. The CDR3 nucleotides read TGCAGCGTTGTCTGGGCAGGGAGAGACGAGCAGTACTTC.

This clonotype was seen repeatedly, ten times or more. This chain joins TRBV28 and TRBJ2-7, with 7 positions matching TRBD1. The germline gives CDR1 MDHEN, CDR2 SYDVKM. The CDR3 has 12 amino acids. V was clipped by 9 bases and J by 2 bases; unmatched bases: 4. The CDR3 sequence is CASCQGAYEQYF. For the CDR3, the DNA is TGTGCCAGTTGCCAGGGGGCCTACGAGCAGTACTTC.

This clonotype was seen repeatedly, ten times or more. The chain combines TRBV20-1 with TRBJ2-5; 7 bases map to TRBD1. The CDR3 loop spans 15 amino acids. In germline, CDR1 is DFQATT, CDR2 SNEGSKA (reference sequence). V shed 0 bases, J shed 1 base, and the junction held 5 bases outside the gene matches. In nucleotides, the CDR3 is TGCAGTGCTAGAGATGGGACAGACCTCCAAGAGACCCAGTACTTC. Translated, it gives CSARDGTDLQETQYF.

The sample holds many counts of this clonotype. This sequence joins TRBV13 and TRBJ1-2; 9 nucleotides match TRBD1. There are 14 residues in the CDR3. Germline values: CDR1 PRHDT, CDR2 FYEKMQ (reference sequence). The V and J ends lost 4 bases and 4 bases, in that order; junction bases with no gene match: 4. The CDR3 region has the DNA TGTGCCAGCAGCTCCGGGGACAGGGTCTATGGCTACACCTTC. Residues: CASSSGDRVYGYTF.